This T cell receptor (beta chain) was sequenced for a study of beta chain features in type 1 diabetes. Study-wide findings and caveats: Because the template was cDNA, high-expressing cells might be over-represented.

The J segment lost 2 bases and the V segment lost 7 bases, leaving 6 bases of the junction unmatched. The V gene's germline CDR1 is SGHVS and CDR2 FQNEAQ. The CDR3 runs 14 residues. Of the isolated RNA, all was reverse transcribed, and so the sequenced material was expressed TCRB transcripts. TCRdb keeps only in-frame clones here, not all; method: immunoSEQ multiplex PCR. The sample holds 250,000 to 350,000 clones, roughly 15% seen once. Ten or more counts support this clone. Its antigen is as yet unknown. V is TRBV7-8 and J is TRBJ2-3; TRBD2 aligns across 7 bases. This sequence was found in a man aged 25-45 years in good health. The sequenced material came from central memory CD4+ T cells from blood. The CDR3 DNA is TGTGCCAGCACTCTGACTAGCAACACAGATACGCAGTATTTT. Its protein is CASTLTSNTDTQYF.